This T cell receptor beta chain appears in the sequencing data of a study of blood T cells in healthy people across ages. CDR3 length: 14 amino acids. V was cut by 2 bases and J by 1 base, with 8 bases left in between. The extraction recovered at least 5.5 micrograms of total RNA per sample. A second PCR of 7 to 11 cycles used a sample-barcoded 5' primer and a J-beta primer mix. Each cDNA molecule, via a template-switch adaptor with 12 random nucleotides, was tagged. All samples yielded 3 million or more CDR3-containing paired-end reads. Using its own MiXCR run on the 5' RACE reads, TCRdb lists one record per CDR3 protein. The table includes about 780,000 distinct CDR3 sequences, around 62% detected once.

The chain couples TRBV12-3 or TRBV12-4 to TRBJ1-1; no clear D gene. Material for sequencing was blood. This sequence originates from a man aged 25-45 years in good health. CDR3 residues: CASSLLGRNTEAFF. In nucleotides, the CDR3 is TGTGCCAGCAGTTTACTGGGTAGGAACACTGAAGCTTTCTTT.